This record covers a single T cell receptor (beta chain). Its antigen remains undetermined. No quality values exist for individual bases; no much larger clone is one base distant. Library construction relied on 5' RACE. Sequenced on an Illumina HiSeq 2500. A second PCR of roughly 7 to 11 cycles was performed with a sample-barcoded 5' primer and a J-beta primer mix. A unique molecular identifier was introduced onto each TCR beta cDNA molecule by a template-switch 5' adaptor carrying 12 random nucleotides. Each sample yielded at least 3 million CDR3-containing paired-end reads. First-strand cDNA was synthesized from all RNA with the Mint cDNA synthesis kit, primed by a TRBC-specific oligonucleotide. All cDNA was treated with uracil-DNA glycosylase and then went through a first 18-cycle PCR with the universal primers M1SS and BC2_uni_R. Turning to the authors' computational methods: For normalization, 1 million high-quality reads were randomly selected from each sample, with every read carrying a distinct molecular identifier. Reads sharing molecular identifiers were discarded rather than binned into consensus sequences. MiTCR, with a Q25 quality threshold and the strictest error-elimination algorithm, was used for CDR3 identification, clonotype clustering and error correction. A nonparametric unseen species model with Euler transformation was used to estimate a lower bound on total TCR beta diversity. TCRdb trimmed public reads at Q25 via fastp, called clones via MiXCR and kept in-frame beta chains. Merged by CDR3 protein, the rows form single entries marked with the most common genes and DNA. The V and J calls shown here were made by TCRdb, not taken from the authors' results. Counted in this sample were fewer than 650,000 distinct CDR3 sequences; 25% to 35% of them appeared once. About 3.3% of the sample is in the top ten clones.

The CDR3 sequence holds 15 residues, the cysteine and phenylalanine included. Of all the DNA, just the CDR3 is kept, 45 bases in frame from base 1. From V the trimming removes 6 bases and from J it removes 4 bases, while the gene matches leave 5 bases of the junction unaccounted for. Donors were a few dozen systemically healthy Caucasian individuals from Russia aged roughly 6 to 90 years. About 9.8 milliliters of peripheral blood were drawn from each donor into EDTA-treated Vacutainer tubes. PBMCs were isolated by Ficoll-Paque density-gradient centrifugation, with at least 6 million obtained per sample. Total RNA was extracted from PBMCs with Trizol reagent, with at least 5 micrograms obtained per sample. Naive CD45RAhigh/CD27high T cell percentages were measured by flow cytometry on a PBMC aliquot from every donor. This sample was taken from a study of blood T cells in healthy people across ages (dated by TCRdb to between 2014 and 2017). For the study in its entirety: Template switching captured roughly one uniquely barcoded TCR beta cDNA molecule per two T cells in model experiments. The study measured age-related changes in TCR beta repertoire diversity using deep sequencing normalized with unique cDNA molecular identifiers. The donors were split into four age groups: young (average around 15 years), middle-aged (nearly 40), aged (approximately 59) and long-lived (82). The study analyzed two additional independent replicas of 1 million unique cDNA reads from the same blood draw for two donors, one aged 18 to 30 and one aged 80 or older. The paper as a whole reports these results and caveats: Donor CMV infection status was unknown, potentially confounding age-related changes in expanded clonotypes. Observed TCR beta diversity correlated strongly with the percentage of naive T cells measured by flow cytometry. Because profiling used bulk unsorted PBMCs, naive and antigen-experienced compartments could not be compared conclusively. Observed TCR beta diversity per million T cells fell roughly linearly with age, and a significant reduction was already apparent by age around 44. The long-lived group showed more naive CD4+ T cells, fewer expanded clones and increased TCR diversity than the aged group, suggesting age selection. Estimates of total diversity based on one million sequenced T cells were regarded as lower bounds and as underestimates.

The same specimen was also included in a second study, on T cells of mothers and their children. As the second paper documents: Nine systemically healthy Caucasian individuals, comprising three mothers and their six children, were included as donors. cDNA synthesis used all of the extracted RNA, with roughly 1.5 ug of RNA in each 15 ul reaction. In the second PCR, the M1S primer added sample barcodes and 2-4 random nucleotides. Over 10 million TCR beta CDR3 reads came from each mother, compared with around 3 million reads from each child. In both related and unrelated pairs, thymic selection shapes the output of TCR recombination in a similar way, with inherited differences having only a minor effect. Normalized repertoire overlap was always found to be slightly, but never significantly, higher in related mother-child pairs than in unrelated mother-child pairs. No persistent microchimeric T cell clones were detected, at a sensitivity of around 97 clones per million clonotypes. In the study, deep NGS was used to compare the TCR beta repertoires of mothers and children, and features distinguishing related mother-child pairs from unrelated individuals were sought. On average, the children were about 12 +/- 4 years old, while the mothers were 40 +/- 4 years old. After adapter ligation was performed with NEBNext reagents, the libraries were sequenced on an Illumina HiSeq 2000 with 100+100 nt paired-end reads. Mother and child libraries were prepared a month apart and sequenced in separate runs to prevent cross-contamination. For each donor, between roughly 500,000 and 2,300,000 distinct TCR beta clonotypes were identified. Naive TCR beta clonotypes were estimated from low-frequency clonotypes matched to each donor's FACS-determined naive share, without sorting.

Sequencing was carried out using blood. The V and J genes are TRBV12-3 or TRBV12-4 and TRBJ2-5, with 13 junctional bases fitting TRBD2. The sequence was collected from a boy aged 2-15 years in good health. The nucleotide sequence reads as follows: TGTGCCAGCAGCACTACTAGCGGGAGGGGAGAGACCCAGTACTTC. It translates to CASSTTSGRGETQYF.